This T cell receptor beta chain was recorded in a study of identical twins. The study's findings and limits: Abundant beta clonotypes from cord blood had fewer insertions, unlike memory repertoires, which showed none. Out-of-frame alpha sequences common to twins were enriched for low generation probability.

There were only healthy Caucasians among the donors. Template switching, a step in the protocol, added a universal primer site, and cDNA carried unique molecular identifiers. TCRdb used MiXCR to reprocess the 5' RACE reads, holding one entry per CDR3 protein. The sample has 510,000 or so distinct CDR3 sequences, 13% to 15% seen once. This CDR3 comprises 16 residues. V shed 5 bases and J shed 0 bases, with 15 bases lying between them. Turning to this clonotype: What it binds is not known.

This sample also appeared in a second study, on yellow fever vaccine responses in identical twins.

V and J are TRBV12-3 or TRBV12-4 and TRBJ2-3, with a weak D call TRBD2 (6 bases). Material for sequencing was CD4+ T cells sorted from blood. This sequence originates from a woman aged 18-29 years in good health. The CDR3 DNA is TGTGCCAGCAGTCTTAGGGGCGGGACTAGCACAGATACGCAGTATTTT. Translating gives CASSLRGGTSTDTQYF.